This T cell receptor (beta chain) comes out of a study of control samples from healthy donors and cancer patients (dated by TCRdb to the early 2020s). The CDR3 contains 21 residues, cysteine and phenylalanine counted. Only CDR3 DNA is held: 63 bases, read in frame from base 1. CDR1 and CDR2 were assigned from the germline V gene as LGHNA and YSLEER. For this chain, trimming is 0 bases at the V end and 5 bases at the J end, and the number of junction bases without a gene match is 16. Concerning this clone itself: This receptor's antigen is unknown. Nothing much larger sits one base from this clone, and base qualities are not available.

Libraries were built with the immunoSEQ multiplex PCR assay. TCRdb carries this immuneACCESS record with in-frame sequences only. Its versions omit some clonotypes, under half of them owing to an unresolved V gene in the studies checked, with the rest unexplained. Across this sample there are about 53,000 clones, with roughly 87% seen only once. Of the sample, over 12% is held by the ten largest clones. The chain couples TRBV4-3 to TRBJ2-2, with 12 central nucleotides matching TRBD2. This clonotype originated in a man in his sixties with head and neck cancer. The specimen sequenced was PBMCs. The DNA is as follows: TGCGCCAGCAGCCAAGAGGGGGGGTCGACTAGCGGGAGAAGAAAAACCGGGGAGCTGTTTTTT. The translation is CASSQEGGSTSGRRKTGELFF.